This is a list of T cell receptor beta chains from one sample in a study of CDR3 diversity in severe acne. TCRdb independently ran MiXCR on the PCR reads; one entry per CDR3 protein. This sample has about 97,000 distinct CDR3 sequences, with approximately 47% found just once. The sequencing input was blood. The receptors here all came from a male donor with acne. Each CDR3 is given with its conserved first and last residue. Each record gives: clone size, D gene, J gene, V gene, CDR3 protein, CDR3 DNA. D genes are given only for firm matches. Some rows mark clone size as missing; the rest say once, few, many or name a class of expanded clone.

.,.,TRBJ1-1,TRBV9,CASSPMGVGTPEAFF,TGTGCCAGCAGCCCGATGGGGGTAGGGACACCTGAAGCTTTCTTT
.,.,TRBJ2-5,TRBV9,CASSVGAGETQCF,TGTGCCAGCAGCGTAGGTGCAGGGGAGACCCAGTGCTTC
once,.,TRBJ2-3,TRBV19,CASSGTATSTDTQYF,TGTGCCAGTAGTGGGACCGCGACTAGCACAGATACGCAGTATTTT
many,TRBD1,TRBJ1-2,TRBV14,CASSSRTGNYGYTF,TGTGCCAGCAGCTCCCGGACAGGGAACTATGGCTACACCTTC
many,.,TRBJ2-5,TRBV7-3,CASSRQDGETQYF,TGTGCCAGCAGCCGACAGGATGGGGAGACCCAGTACTTC
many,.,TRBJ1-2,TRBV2,CASSVSPAGKGGYTF,TGTGCCAGCAGTGTCTCCCCGGCGGGGAAAGGTGGCTACACCTTC
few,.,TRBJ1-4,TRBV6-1,CASTVGATNEKLFF,TGTGCCAGCACCGTGGGCGCAACTAATGAAAAACTGTTTTTT
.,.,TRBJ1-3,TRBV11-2,CASSPIGGSSGNTIYF,TGTGCCAGCAGCCCAATAGGGGGAAGCTCTGGAAACACCATATATTTT
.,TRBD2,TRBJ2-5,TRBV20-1,CSATSRVKGLAGQETQYF,TGCAGTGCCACCAGCAGAGTCAAAGGACTAGCGGGGCAAGAGACCCAGTACTTC
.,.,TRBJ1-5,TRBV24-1,CATSDLTDQPQHF,TGTGCCACCAGTGATTTGACTGATCAGCCCCAGCATTTT
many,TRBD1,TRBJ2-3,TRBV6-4,CASSRDRVSDTQYF,TGTGCCAGCAGCCGGGACAGGGTATCAGATACGCAGTATTTT
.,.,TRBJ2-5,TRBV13,CASNPGARTETQYF,TGTGCCAGCAACCCGGGGGCACGTACCGAGACCCAGTACTTC
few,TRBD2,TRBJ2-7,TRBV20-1,CSARDVTSGSTYEQYF,TGCAGTGCTAGAGATGTAACTAGCGGGAGTACTTACGAGCAGTACTTC
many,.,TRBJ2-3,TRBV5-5,CASSPTGIRADTQYF,TGTGCCAGCAGCCCAACCGGGATAAGAGCAGATACGCAGTATTTT
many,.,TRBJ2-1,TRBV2,CASSPYGRWVF,TGTGCCAGCAGTCCGTATGGTAGGTGGGTCTTC
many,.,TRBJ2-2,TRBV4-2,CASSQGGVSGELFF,TGTGCCAGCAGCCAAGGGGGGGTCTCCGGGGAGCTGTTTTTT
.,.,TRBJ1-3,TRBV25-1,CASSLARRNTIYF,TGTGCCAGCAGTTTAGCCCGCCGAAACACCATATATTTT
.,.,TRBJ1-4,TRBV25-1,CASSSPTGPWELFF,TGTGCCAGCAGTTCCCCGACGGGGCCCTGGGAACTGTTTTTT
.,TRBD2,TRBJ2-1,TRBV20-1,CSATTSGSGEQFF,TGCAGTGCGACGACTAGCGGGAGTGGTGAGCAGTTCTTC
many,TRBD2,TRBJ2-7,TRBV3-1,CASSSRLAGDYEQYF,TGTGCCAGCAGCTCCCGCTTAGCGGGAGACTACGAGCAGTACTTC
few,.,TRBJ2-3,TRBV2,CASSVLETNVQYF,TGTGCCAGCAGTGTACTAGAAACAAACGTGCAGTATTTT
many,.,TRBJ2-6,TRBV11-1,CASSLGDNRYEILTF,TGTGCCAGCAGCTTAGGGGATAACAGGTACGAGATCCTGACTTTC